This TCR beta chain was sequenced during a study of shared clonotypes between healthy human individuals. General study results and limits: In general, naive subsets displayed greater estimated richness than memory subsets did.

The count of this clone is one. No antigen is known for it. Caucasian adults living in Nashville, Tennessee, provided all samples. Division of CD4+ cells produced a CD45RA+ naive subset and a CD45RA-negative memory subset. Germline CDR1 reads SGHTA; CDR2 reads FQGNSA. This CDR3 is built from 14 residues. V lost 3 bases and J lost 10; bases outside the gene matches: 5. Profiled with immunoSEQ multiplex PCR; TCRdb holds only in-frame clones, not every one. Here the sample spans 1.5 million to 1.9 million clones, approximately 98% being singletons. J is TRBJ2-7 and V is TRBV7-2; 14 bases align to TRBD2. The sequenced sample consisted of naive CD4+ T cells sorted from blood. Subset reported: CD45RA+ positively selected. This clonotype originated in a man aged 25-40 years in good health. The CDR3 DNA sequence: TGTGCCAGCAGCTTGGGACTAGCGGGAGTCCCTCAGTACTTC. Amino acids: CASSLGLAGVPQYF.